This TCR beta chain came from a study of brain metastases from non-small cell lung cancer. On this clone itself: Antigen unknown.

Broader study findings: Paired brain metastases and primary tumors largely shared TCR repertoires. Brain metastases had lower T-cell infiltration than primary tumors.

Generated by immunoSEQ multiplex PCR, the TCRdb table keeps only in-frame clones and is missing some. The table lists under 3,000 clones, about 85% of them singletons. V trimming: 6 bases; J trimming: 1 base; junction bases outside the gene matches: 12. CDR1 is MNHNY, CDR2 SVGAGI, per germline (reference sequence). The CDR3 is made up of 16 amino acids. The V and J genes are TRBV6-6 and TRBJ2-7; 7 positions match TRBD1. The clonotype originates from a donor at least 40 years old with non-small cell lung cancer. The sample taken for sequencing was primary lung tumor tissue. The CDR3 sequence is CASSPHPGTVSYEQYF. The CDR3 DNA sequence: TGTGCCAGCAGCCCACATCCCGGGACAGTTTCCTACGAGCAGTACTTC.